This TCR beta chain was captured by sequencing in a study of vaccination and CD4 T cells after COVID-19. Study overall: Convalescent study patients returned SARS-CoV-2 positive nasal swab PCR results, with roughly nine mild cases and one severe. Cultures designated as controls were supplied with a CEFX pool, an HIV-1 Nef pool, or no peptide.

Of note for this clonotype: Its antigen is currently unknown.

This CDR3 has 15 amino acids. Germline V gene data show CDR1 as MNHEY and CDR2 as SVGEGT. V lost 2 bases to trimming and J lost 9 bases; unmatched junction nucleotides: 5. With the Oncomine TCR Beta short-read assay, DNA from cultured CD4+ T cells was sequenced. TCRdb re-derived calls from the PCR reads in MiXCR, one entry per CDR3 protein. The repertoire holds 9,500 to 15,000 distinct CDR3 sequences, with over 25% as singletons. The sample's treatment: roughly 10-day PBMC culture with coronavirus spike peptide pools or control peptides (ViraFEST assay). The chain couples TRBV6-2 or TRBV6-3 to TRBJ2-1, with TRBD1 identical over 12 bases. This sequence was found in a human donor who had recovered from COVID-19. This sample comprised CD4+ T cells from blood, cultured in vitro, obtained after SARS-CoV-2 vaccination. The CDR3 protein is CASSYRGTGGGEQFF. DNA of the CDR3: TGTGCCAGCAGTTACCGAGGGACAGGGGGCGGTGAGCAGTTCTTC.